These 12 T cell receptor beta chains share one sample of origin, sequenced in a study of cytomegalovirus exposure and HLA in healthy donors. With 60 Vbeta and 13 Jbeta primers, the PCR was carried out. Clones were read by immunoSEQ multiplex PCR, and TCRdb kept only the in-frame ones, dropping some. Of approximately 82,000 clones in the sample, less than 65% were seen once. The specimen sequenced was PBMCs. The receptors come from a woman in her 30s in good health and CMV-seropositive.

This clone has a single count. The chain is built from TRBV7-2 and TRBJ2-2; a weak D match, TRBD2 (5 bases). V shed 5 bases and J shed 4 bases, with 11 bases lying between them. The CDR3 has 14 amino acids. Germline V gene sequence: CDR1 SGHTA, CDR2 FQGNSA. CDR3 loop: CASSIGGSTGELFF. CDR3 in DNA: TGTGCCAGCAGCATCGGAGGATCCACCGGGGAGCTGTTTTTT.

The chain recombines TRBV19 with TRBJ1-5; 9 bases agree with TRBD1. Germline loops: CDR1 LNHDA, CDR2 SQIVND (reference sequence). This CDR3 comprises 13 residues. V gave up 8 bases and J gave up 4 bases; unmatched junction bases: 3. The CDR3 sequence: CASRDRENQPQHF. The CDR3 DNA reads as TGTGCCAGTCGGGACAGGGAGAATCAGCCCCAGCATTTT.

This sequence joins TRBV7-8 and TRBJ2-7, with 8 bases fitting TRBD1. Germline V CDR1 and CDR2: SGHVS, FQNEAQ. This CDR3 is built from 16 residues. Trimming removed 5 bases from V and 3 bases from J; junction bases left unmatched: 12. The CDR3 loop is CASSKAGTGLYYEQYF. The CDR3 DNA follows: TGTGCCAGCAGCAAGGCCGGGACAGGCCTATACTACGAGCAGTACTTC.

This clone was found many times. This chain uses TRBV7-9 with TRBJ1-4; D not resolved. Looked up from germline, CDR1 is SEHNR and CDR2 is FQNEAQ (reference sequence). Trimming took 5 bases from V and 3 from J, leaving 13 bases between them. The CDR3 extends over 15 amino acids. The DNA of the CDR3 is TGTGCCAGCAGCCTGGCGGCGGCAGCTAATGAAAAACTGTTTTTT. It yields the protein CASSLAAAANEKLFF.

The chain recombines TRBV7-3 with TRBJ1-1; D is ambiguous. This CDR3 region has 13 residues. Germline-derived CDR1 and CDR2 are SGHTA and FQGTGA. V was pared by 5 bases and J by 4 bases, with 11 bases between. CDR3: CASSTGSGTEAFF. CDR3 DNA: TGTGCCAGCAGCACGGGGTCGGGCACTGAAGCTTTCTTT.

The rearrangement links TRBV28 to TRBJ2-7; 10 bases agree with TRBD2. CDR1 is MDHEN, CDR2 SYDVKM, per germline. V was pared by 7 bases and J by 6 bases, with 9 bases of the junction left unmatched. CDR3 size: 14 residues. CDR3: CASTKAGGYFEQYF. The CDR3 nucleotides read TGTGCCAGCACCAAAGCGGGGGGGTATTTCGAGCAGTACTTC.

The CDR3 region has the DNA TGTGCCAGCAGCTTCGACACTAGCGGGGGGTCCTACAATGAGCAGTTCTTC. Its translation is CASSFDTSGGSYNEQFF. The rearrangement links TRBV7-2 to TRBJ2-1; 12 nucleotides align to TRBD2. CDR3 length: 17 amino acids. V lost 3 bases, J lost 1 base, and 4 bases stayed unmatched. The germline V gene encodes CDR1 SGHTA and CDR2 FQGNSA.

The V and J genes are TRBV4-1 and TRBJ2-1, with a possible D match to TRBD1 (6 bases). CDR1 is MGHRA and CDR2 is YSYEKL in the germline V gene. The V and J ends lost 4 bases and 5 bases respectively, with 18 bases between them. This CDR3 is built from 16 residues. CDR3 residues: CASSPLKGQSNNEQFF. CDR3 nucleotide sequence: TGCGCCAGCAGCCCCCTTAAAGGACAGTCCAACAATGAGCAGTTCTTC.

The chain has TRBV4-3 and TRBJ2-7, with a possible D match to TRBD2 (6 bases). Trimming shortened V by 0 bases and J by 12 bases, and 21 bases separated the two germline ends. Germline assignment: CDR1 LGHNA and CDR2 YSLEER. The CDR3 is made up of 15 amino acids. In nucleotides, the CDR3 is TGCGCCAGCAGCCAAGAGGGGGGTATTGGGTTTCCGATGTACTTC. This codes for CASSQEGGIGFPMYF.

This clone was seen more than once but under ten times. The chain carries TRBV6-6 and TRBJ2-1, with TRBD2 identical over 9 bases. V trimming: 7 bases; J trimming: 7 bases; junction bases outside the gene matches: 8. CDR1 and CDR2 (germline): MNHNY, SVGAGI (reference sequence). This CDR3 spans 14 amino acids. CDR3 nucleotide sequence: TGTGCCAGCAAAATAGCGGGGGAGAGGAATGAGCAGTTCTTC. Translated: CASKIAGERNEQFF.

The rearrangement joins TRBV7-9 to TRBJ1-4; TRBD1 matches 7 bases. Germline-derived CDR1 and CDR2 are SEHNR and FQNEAQ (reference sequence). The CDR3 totals 18 residues. Trimming cost V 3 bases and J 2 bases; bases outside gene matches: 12. The CDR3 here is CASSLVTGDVWTNEKLFF. DNA of the CDR3: TGTGCCAGCAGCTTGGTAACAGGGGACGTGTGGACTAATGAAAAACTGTTTTTT.

The chain links TRBV18 to TRBJ2-7, with 7 bases identical to TRBD1. Losses at the gene ends were 1 base for V and 6 bases for J; bases not matched to a gene: 9. Germline V lookup: CDR1 KGHSH, CDR2 LQKENI. The CDR3 extends over 15 amino acids. The CDR3 sequence: CASSPQGAAIPEQYF. For the CDR3, the DNA is TGTGCCAGCTCACCACAGGGGGCGGCTATTCCCGAGCAGTACTTC.